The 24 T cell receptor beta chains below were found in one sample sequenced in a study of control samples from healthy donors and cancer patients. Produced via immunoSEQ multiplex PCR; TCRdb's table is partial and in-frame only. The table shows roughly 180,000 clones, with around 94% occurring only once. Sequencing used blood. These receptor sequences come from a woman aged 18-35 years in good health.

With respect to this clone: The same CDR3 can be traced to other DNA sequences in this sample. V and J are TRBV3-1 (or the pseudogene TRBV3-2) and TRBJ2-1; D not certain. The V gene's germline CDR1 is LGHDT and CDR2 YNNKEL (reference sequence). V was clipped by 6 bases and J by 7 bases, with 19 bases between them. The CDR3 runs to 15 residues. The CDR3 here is CASSHELGVPNEQFF. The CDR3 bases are TGTGCCAGCAGTCACGAACTCGGCGTCCCGAATGAGCAGTTCTTC.

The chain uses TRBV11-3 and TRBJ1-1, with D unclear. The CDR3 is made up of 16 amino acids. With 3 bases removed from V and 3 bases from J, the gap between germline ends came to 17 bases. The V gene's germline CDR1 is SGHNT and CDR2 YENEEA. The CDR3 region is CASSLGSRIKDTEAFF. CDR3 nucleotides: TGTGCCAGCAGCTTGGGCAGTCGCATAAAAGACACTGAAGCTTTCTTT. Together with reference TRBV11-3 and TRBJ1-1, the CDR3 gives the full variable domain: EAGVVQSPRYKIIEKKQPVAFWCNPISGHNTLYWYLQNLGQGPELLIRYENEEAVDDSQLPKDRFSAERLKGVDSTLKIQPAELGDSAVYLCASSLGSRIKDTEAFFGQGTRLTVV.

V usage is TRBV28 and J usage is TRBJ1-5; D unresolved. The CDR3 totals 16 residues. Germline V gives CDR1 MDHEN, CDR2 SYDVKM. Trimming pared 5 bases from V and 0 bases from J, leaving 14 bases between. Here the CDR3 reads CASSTLGSTSNQPQHF. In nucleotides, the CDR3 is TGTGCCAGCAGTACTTTAGGGTCGACTAGCAATCAGCCCCAGCATTTT.

This CDR3 is CASSSQGIDGYTF. The CDR3 nucleotides are TGTGCCAGCAGTTCACAGGGAATCGATGGCTACACCTTC. This rearrangement joins TRBV12-3 or TRBV12-4 to TRBJ1-2; weak D call: TRBD1 (6 bases). Trimming took 4 bases from V and 6 from J, leaving 12 bases between them. The CDR3 covers 13 residues.

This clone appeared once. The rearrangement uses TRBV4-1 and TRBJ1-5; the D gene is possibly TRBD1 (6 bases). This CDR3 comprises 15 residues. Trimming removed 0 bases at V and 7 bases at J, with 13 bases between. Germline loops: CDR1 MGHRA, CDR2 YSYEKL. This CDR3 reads CASSQENVRGQPQHF. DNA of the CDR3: TGCGCCAGCAGCCAAGAAAACGTTAGGGGGCAGCCCCAGCATTTT.

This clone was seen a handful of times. The CDR3 coding sequence is TGCAGCGGCCTTTACTACTATGGCTACACCTTC. Residues: CSGLYYYGYTF. The chain employs TRBV20-1 and TRBJ1-2; D ambiguous. The germline CDR1 and CDR2 sequences are DFQATT and SNEGSKA (reference sequence). The CDR3 extends over 11 amino acids.

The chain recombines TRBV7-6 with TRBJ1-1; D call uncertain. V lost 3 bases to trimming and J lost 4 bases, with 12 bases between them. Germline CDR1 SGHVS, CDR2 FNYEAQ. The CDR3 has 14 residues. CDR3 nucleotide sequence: TGTGCCAGCAGCTTCGGGGAAGAAGGCACTGAAGCTTTCTTT. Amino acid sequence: CASSFGEEGTEAFF.

CDR3 region: CASSPGTGAYEQYF. The CDR3 DNA is TGTGCCAGCTCACCAGGGACAGGAGCCTACGAGCAGTACTTC. The chain has TRBV18 and TRBJ2-7, with TRBD1 matching 8 bases. Per germline, CDR1 KGHSH and CDR2 LQKENI. CDR3 size: 14 residues. The V segment lost 2 bases and the J segment 2 bases; nucleotides outside the gene matches: 2.

CDR3 residues: CSGRGMGEAFF. For the CDR3, the DNA is TGCAGCGGGAGGGGAATGGGTGAAGCTTTCTTT. This rearrangement joins TRBV29-1 to TRBJ1-1; D perhaps matches TRBD1 (5 bases). V lost 7 bases and J lost 7, with 13 bases in between. Germline V gene data show CDR1 as SQVTM and CDR2 as ANQGSEA. This CDR3 has 11 amino acids.

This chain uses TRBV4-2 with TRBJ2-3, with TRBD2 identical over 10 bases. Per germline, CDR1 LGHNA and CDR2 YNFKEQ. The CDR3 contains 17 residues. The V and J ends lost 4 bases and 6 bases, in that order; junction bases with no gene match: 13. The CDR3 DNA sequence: TGTGCCAGCAGCCCCCCTCCCCCGGCTAGCGGGGGCGATACGCAGTATTTT. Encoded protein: CASSPPPPASGGDTQYF.

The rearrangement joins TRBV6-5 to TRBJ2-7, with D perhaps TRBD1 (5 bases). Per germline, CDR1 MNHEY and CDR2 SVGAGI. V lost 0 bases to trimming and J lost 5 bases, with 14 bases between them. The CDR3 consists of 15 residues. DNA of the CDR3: TGTGCCAGCAGTTACTCGAAACCCCACAGGCACGAGCAGTACTTC. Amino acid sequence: CASSYSKPHRHEQYF.

The CDR3 here is CASITAPTTNEKLFF. CDR3 nucleotides: TGTGCCAGCATCACAGCGCCCACAACTAATGAAAAACTGTTTTTT. The chain uses TRBV2 and TRBJ1-4; D ambiguous. Trimming removed 7 bases at V and 0 bases at J, with 12 bases between. Per germline, CDR1 SNHLY and CDR2 FYNNEI. This CDR3 contains 15 residues.

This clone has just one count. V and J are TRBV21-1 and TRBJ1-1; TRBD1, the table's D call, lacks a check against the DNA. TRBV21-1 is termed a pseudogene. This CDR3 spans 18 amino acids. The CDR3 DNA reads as TGTGCCAGCAGCAAAGCTGGGGGTCCGGGGACAGTGAACACTGAAGCTTTCTTT. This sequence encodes CASSKAGGPGTVNTEAFF.

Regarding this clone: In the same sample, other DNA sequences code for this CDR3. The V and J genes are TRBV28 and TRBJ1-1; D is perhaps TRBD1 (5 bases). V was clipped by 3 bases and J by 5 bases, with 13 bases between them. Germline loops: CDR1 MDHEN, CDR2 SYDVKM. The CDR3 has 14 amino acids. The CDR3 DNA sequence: TGTGCCAGCAGTTTGAGTGGGGGTGGAACTGAAGCTTTCTTT. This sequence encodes CASSLSGGGTEAFF.

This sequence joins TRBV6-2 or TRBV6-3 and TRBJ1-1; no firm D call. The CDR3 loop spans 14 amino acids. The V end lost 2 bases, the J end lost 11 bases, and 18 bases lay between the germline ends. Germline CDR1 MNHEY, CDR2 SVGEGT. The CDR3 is CASSYQSDGRWAFF. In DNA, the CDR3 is TGTGCCAGCAGTTACCAATCGGACGGACGGTGGGCTTTCTTT.

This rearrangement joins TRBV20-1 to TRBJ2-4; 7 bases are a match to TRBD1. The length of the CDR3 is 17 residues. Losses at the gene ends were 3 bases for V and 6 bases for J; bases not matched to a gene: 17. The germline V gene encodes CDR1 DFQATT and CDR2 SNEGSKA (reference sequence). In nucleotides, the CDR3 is TGCAGTGCTAGTACAATGTGGATTTCGACAGGGTTAAACATTCAGTACTTC. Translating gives CSASTMWISTGLNIQYF.

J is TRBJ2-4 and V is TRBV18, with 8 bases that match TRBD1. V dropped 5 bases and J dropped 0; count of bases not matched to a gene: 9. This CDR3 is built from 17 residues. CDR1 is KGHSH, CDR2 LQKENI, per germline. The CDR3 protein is CASSGTGGLLAKNIQYF. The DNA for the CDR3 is TGTGCCAGCTCAGGGACAGGAGGGCTTCTAGCCAAAAACATTCAGTACTTC.

CDR3 bases: TGTGCCAGCAGTTTAATGAGTACGCCCTATCGTGGCTACACCTTC. Its protein product is CASSLMSTPYRGYTF. This chain uses TRBV27 with TRBJ1-2; D remains ambiguous. Germline V gives CDR1 MNHEY, CDR2 SMNVEV (reference sequence). The CDR3 extends over 15 amino acids. V dropped 2 bases and J dropped 7 bases, with 17 bases sitting between them.

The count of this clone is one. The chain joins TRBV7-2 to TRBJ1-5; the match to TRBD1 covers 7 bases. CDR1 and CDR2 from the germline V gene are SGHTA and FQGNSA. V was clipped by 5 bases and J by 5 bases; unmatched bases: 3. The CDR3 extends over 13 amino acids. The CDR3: CASSATGDQPQHF. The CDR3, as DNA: TGTGCCAGCAGCGCCACAGGGGATCAGCCCCAGCATTTT.

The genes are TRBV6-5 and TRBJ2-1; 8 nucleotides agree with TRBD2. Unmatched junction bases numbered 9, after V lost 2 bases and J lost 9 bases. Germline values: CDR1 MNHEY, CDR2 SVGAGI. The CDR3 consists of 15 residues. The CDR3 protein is CASSYDGRARGEQFF. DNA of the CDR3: TGTGCCAGCAGTTACGACGGGAGGGCTCGGGGTGAGCAGTTCTTC.

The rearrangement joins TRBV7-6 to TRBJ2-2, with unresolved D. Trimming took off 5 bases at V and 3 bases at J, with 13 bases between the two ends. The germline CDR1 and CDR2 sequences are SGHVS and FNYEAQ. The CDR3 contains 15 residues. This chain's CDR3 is CASSPWAVDTGELFF. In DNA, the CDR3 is TGTGCCAGCAGCCCCTGGGCGGTGGACACCGGGGAGCTGTTTTTT.

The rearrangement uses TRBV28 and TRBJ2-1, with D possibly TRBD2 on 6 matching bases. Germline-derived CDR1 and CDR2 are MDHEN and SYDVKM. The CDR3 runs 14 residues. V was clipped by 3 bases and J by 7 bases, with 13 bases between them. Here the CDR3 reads CASSLGGNVNEQFF. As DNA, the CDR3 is TGTGCCAGCAGTTTGGGAGGAAACGTTAATGAGCAGTTCTTC.

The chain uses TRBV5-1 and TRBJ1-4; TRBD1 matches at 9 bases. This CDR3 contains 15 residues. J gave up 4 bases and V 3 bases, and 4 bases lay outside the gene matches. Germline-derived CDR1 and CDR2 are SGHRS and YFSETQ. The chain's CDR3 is CASSSWTGDNEKLFF. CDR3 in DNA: TGCGCCAGCAGCTCCTGGACAGGGGATAATGAAAAACTGTTTTTT.

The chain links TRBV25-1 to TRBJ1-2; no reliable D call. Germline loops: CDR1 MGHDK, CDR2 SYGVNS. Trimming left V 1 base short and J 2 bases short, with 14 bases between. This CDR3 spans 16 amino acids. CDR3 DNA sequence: TGTGCCAGCAGTGAATTCCCAGTCGGAGGGAACTATGGCTACACCTTC. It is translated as CASSEFPVGGNYGYTF.